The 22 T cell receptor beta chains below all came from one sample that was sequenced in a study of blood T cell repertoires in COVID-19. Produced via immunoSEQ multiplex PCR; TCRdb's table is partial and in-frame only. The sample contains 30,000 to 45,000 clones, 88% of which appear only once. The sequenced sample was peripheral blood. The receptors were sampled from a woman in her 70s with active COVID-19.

CDR3: CASSYPGGSGANEQFF. As DNA, the CDR3 is TGTGCCAGCAGTTACCCGGGTGGTAGCGGGGCGAATGAGCAGTTCTTC. The rearrangement uses TRBV6-6 and TRBJ2-1; 8 positions match TRBD2. The CDR3 runs 16 residues. The germline V gene has CDR1 MNHNY and CDR2 SVGAGI (reference sequence). J gave up 7 bases and V 2 bases, and 10 bases lay outside the gene matches.

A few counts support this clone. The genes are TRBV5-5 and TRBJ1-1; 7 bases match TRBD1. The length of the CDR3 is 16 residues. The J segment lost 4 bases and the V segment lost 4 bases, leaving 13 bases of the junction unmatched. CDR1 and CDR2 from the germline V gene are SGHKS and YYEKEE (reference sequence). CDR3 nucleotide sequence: TGTGCCAGCAGCCCAACAGTACAGGGGCATGGCACTGAAGCTTTCTTT. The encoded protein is CASSPTVQGHGTEAFF.

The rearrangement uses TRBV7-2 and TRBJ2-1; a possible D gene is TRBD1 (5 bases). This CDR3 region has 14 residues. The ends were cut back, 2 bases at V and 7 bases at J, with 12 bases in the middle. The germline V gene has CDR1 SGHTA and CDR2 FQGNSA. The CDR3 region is CASSLSQAQNEQFF. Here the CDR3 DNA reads TGTGCCAGCAGCTTATCACAGGCTCAAAATGAGCAGTTCTTC.

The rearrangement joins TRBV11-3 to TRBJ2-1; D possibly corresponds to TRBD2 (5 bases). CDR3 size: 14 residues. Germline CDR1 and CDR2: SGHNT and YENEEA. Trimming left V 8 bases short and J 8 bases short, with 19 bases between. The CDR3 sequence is CASSSRTGVDEQFF. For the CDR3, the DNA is TGTGCCAGCTCAAGTAGGACCGGGGTTGATGAGCAGTTCTTC. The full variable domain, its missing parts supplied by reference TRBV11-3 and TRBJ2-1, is EAGVVQSPRYKIIEKKQPVAFWCNPISGHNTLYWYLQNLGQGPELLIRYENEEAVDDSQLPKDRFSAERLKGVDSTLKIQPAELGDSAVYLCASSSRTGVDEQFFGPGTRLTVL.

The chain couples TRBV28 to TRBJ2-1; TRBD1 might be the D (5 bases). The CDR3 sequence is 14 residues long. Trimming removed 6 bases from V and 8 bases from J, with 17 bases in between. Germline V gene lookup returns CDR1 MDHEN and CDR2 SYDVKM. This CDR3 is CASRPQGLGDEQFF. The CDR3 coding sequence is TGTGCCAGCAGACCCCAGGGATTGGGCGATGAGCAGTTCTTC.

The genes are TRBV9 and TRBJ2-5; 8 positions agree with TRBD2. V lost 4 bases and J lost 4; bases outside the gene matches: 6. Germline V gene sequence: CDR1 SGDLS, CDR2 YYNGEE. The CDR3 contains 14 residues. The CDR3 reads CASSTSRGAETQYF. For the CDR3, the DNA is TGTGCCAGCAGCACTTCGCGGGGGGCAGAGACCCAGTACTTC.

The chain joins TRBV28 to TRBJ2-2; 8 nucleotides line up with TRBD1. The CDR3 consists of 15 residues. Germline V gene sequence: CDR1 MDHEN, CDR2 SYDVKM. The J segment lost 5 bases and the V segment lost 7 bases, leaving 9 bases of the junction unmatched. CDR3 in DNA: TGTGCCAGCACCTTAAGACAGGGGTGGACCGGGGAGCTGTTTTTT. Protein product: CASTLRQGWTGELFF.

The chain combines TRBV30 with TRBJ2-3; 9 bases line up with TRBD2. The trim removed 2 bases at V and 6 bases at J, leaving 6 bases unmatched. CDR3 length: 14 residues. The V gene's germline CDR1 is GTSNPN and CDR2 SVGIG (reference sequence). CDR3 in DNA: TGTGCCTGGAGTCAGGGCGGGGGGGCGGATACGCAGTATTTT. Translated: CAWSQGGGADTQYF.

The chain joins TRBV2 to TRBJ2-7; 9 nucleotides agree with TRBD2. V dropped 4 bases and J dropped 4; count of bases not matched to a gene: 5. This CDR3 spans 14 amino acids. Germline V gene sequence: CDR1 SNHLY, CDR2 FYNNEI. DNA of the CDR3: TGTGCCAGCAGTGGGCGGGGGGGCTATTACGAGCAGTACTTC. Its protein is CASSGRGGYYEQYF.

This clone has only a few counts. This CDR3 reads CASTRLPDSYNEQFF. DNA for the CDR3: TGCGCCAGCACCCGACTACCCGACTCCTACAATGAGCAGTTCTTC. The chain combines TRBV10-1 with TRBJ2-1, with D maybe TRBD2 (5 bases). This CDR3 comprises 15 residues. With 7 bases removed from V and 0 bases from J, the gap between germline ends came to 13 bases. CDR1 is WNHNN, CDR2 SYGVQD, per germline (reference sequence).

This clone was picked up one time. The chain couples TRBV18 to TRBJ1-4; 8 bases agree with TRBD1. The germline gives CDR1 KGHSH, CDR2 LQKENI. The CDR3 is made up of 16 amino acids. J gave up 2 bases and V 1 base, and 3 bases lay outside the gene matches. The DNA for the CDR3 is TGTGCCAGCTCACCACTCGCAGGGGGCACTAATGAAAAACTGTTTTTT. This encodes CASSPLAGGTNEKLFF.

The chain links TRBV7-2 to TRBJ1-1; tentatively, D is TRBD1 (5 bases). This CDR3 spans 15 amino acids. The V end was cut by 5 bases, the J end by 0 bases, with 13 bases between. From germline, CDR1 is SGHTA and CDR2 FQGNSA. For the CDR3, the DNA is TGTGCCAGCAGCCCGTGGGTGACAGTGAACACTGAAGCTTTCTTT. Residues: CASSPWVTVNTEAFF.

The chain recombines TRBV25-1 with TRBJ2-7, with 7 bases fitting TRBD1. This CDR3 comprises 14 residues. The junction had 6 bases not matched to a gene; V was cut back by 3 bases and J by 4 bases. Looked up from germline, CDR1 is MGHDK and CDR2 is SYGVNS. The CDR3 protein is CASSDRTGGYEQYF. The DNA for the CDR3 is TGTGCCAGCAGTGATCGGACAGGTGGTTACGAGCAGTACTTC.

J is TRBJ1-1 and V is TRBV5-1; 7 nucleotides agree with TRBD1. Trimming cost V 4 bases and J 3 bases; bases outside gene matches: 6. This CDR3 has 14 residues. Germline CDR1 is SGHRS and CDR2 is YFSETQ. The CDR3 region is CASSAWTGHTEAFF. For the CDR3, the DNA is TGCGCCAGCAGCGCGTGGACAGGCCACACTGAAGCTTTCTTT.

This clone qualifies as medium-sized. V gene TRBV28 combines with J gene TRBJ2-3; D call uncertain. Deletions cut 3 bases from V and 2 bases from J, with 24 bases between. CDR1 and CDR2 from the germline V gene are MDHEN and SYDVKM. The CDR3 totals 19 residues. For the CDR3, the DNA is TGTGCCAGCAGTTTCCCTGCCGTCAAGACGACAACTCACACAGATACGCAGTATTTT. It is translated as CASSFPAVKTTTHTDTQYF.

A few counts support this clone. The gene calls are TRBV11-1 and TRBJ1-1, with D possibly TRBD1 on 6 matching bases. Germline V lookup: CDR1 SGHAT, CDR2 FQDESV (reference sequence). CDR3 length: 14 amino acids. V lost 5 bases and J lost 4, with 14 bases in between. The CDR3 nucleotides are TGTGCCAGCAGCCTACAGGGAGAAATCACTGAAGCTTTCTTT. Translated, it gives CASSLQGEITEAFF.

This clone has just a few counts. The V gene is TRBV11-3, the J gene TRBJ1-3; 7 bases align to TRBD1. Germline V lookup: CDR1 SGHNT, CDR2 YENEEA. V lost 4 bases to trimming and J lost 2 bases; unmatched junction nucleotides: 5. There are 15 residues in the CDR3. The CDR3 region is CASSSAGTAGNTIYF. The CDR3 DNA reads TGTGCCAGCAGCTCCGCCGGGACAGCTGGAAACACCATATATTTT. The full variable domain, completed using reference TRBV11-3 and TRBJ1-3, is EAGVVQSPRYKIIEKKQPVAFWCNPISGHNTLYWYLQNLGQGPELLIRYENEEAVDDSQLPKDRFSAERLKGVDSTLKIQPAELGDSAVYLCASSSAGTAGNTIYFGEGSWLTVV.

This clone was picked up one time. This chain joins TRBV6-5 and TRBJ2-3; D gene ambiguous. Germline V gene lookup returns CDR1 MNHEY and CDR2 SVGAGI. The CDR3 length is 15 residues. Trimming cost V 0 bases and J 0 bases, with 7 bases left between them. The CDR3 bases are TGTGCCAGCAGTTACTCCGGCAGGAGCACAGATACGCAGTATTTT. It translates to CASSYSGRSTDTQYF.

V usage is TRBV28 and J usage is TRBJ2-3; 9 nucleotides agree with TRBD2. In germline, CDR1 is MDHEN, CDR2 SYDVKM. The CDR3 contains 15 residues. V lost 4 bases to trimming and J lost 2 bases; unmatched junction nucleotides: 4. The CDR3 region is CASSWRGGDTDTQYF. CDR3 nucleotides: TGTGCCAGCAGTTGGCGGGGGGGCGACACAGATACGCAGTATTTT. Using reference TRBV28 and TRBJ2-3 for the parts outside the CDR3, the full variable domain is DVKVTQSSRYLVKRTGEKVFLECVQDMDHENMFWYRQDPGLGLRLIYFSYDVKMKEKGDIPEGYSVSREKKERFSLILESASTNQTSMYLCASSWRGGDTDTQYFGPGTRLTVL.

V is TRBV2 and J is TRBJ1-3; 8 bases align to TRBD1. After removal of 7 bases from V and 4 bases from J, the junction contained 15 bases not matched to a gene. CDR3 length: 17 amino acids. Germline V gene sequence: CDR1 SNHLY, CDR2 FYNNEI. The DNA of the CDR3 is TGTGCCAGCACCAGGTTGGGGGGACAGGCGCCCGGAAACACCATATATTTT. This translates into CASTRLGGQAPGNTIYF.

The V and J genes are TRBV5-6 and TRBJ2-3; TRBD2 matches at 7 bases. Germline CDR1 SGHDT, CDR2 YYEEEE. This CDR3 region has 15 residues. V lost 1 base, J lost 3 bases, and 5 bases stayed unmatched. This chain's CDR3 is CASSLSGLETDTQYF. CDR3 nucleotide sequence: TGTGCCAGCAGCTTGTCCGGACTAGAGACAGATACGCAGTATTTT.

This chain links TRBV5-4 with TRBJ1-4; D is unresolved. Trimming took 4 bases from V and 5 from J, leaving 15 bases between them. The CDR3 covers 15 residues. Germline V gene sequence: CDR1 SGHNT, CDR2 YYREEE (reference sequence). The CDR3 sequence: CASSQNAALNEKLFF. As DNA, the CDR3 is TGTGCCAGCAGCCAAAACGCGGCGCTGAATGAAAAACTGTTTTTT.